Presented here are 8 T cell receptor beta chains from one specimen sequenced in a study of cytomegalovirus exposure and HLA in healthy donors. With 60 Vbeta and 13 Jbeta primers, the PCR was carried out. The method was immunoSEQ multiplex PCR; TCRdb's version includes in-frame clones alone and lacks a portion of them. This sample yields some 110,000 clones, of which about 75% are seen a single time; 2.5% belongs to the top ten. Material: PBMCs. All receptors come from a man aged 35 to 55 in good health and CMV-seronegative.

V gene TRBV7-2 combines with J gene TRBJ1-5; D might be TRBD1 (6 bases). V lost 7 bases, J lost 4 bases, and 23 bases lay in between. This CDR3 comprises 17 residues. CDR1 and CDR2 (germline): SGHTA, FQGNSA. CDR3 sequence: CASTEGGVGSVNQPQHF. Written as DNA, the CDR3 is TGTGCCAGCACCGAAGGGGGGGTGGGGTCGGTGAATCAGCCCCAGCATTTT.

A single count supports this clone. At one of its ends the junction is not consistent with the germline gene, which may arise from a read error. The gene calls are TRBV7-9 and TRBJ1-1; D is perhaps TRBD1 (6 bases). There are 16 residues in the CDR3. Germline loops: CDR1 SEHNR, CDR2 FQNEAQ (reference sequence). This CDR3 is CSSSLALGGQRTEAFF. The CDR3, as DNA: TGTTCCAGCAGCTTAGCCCTCGGGGGGCAACGCACTGAAGCTTTCTTT. The whole variable domain, remainder taken from reference TRBV7-9 and TRBJ1-1, is DTGVSQNPRHKITKRGQNVTFRCDPISEHNRLYWYRQTLGQGPEFLTYFQNEAQLEKSRLLSDRFSAERPKGSFSTLEIQRTEQGDSAMYLCSSSLALGGQRTEAFFGQGTRLTVV.

V is TRBV6-5 and J is TRBJ2-5, with 8 nucleotides matching TRBD2. Germline trimming cut 6 bases from V and 4 bases from J; bases unmatched to any gene: 10. This CDR3 has 15 amino acids. Germline V gives CDR1 MNHEY, CDR2 SVGAGI. CDR3 nucleotides: TGTGCCAGCAGATCGCCGGGACTAGATAGAGAGACCCAGTACTTC. Encoded protein: CASRSPGLDRETQYF.

Details on this clone: At one boundary the junction diverges from the germline segment, which might be a read error. V is TRBV7-9 and J is TRBJ2-7; 8 nucleotides line up with TRBD1. The CDR3 loop spans 14 amino acids. CDR1 and CDR2 (germline): SEHNR, FQNEAQ (reference sequence). CDR3 bases: TGTTCCAGCAGCTTAAACAGGGGGGCCTACGAGCAGTACTTC. Translation gives CSSSLNRGAYEQYF.

The chain carries TRBV2 and TRBJ1-5; 7 bases line up with TRBD1. Germline lookup yields CDR1 SNHLY and CDR2 FYNNEI. V was clipped by 4 bases and J by 3 bases; unmatched bases: 6. This CDR3 comprises 15 residues. The CDR3 DNA sequence: TGTGCCAGCAGTGCCCGACAGGGATCCAATCAGCCCCAGCATTTT. Translating it yields CASSARQGSNQPQHF.

The gene calls are TRBV6-6 and TRBJ1-2; D is uncertain. Trimming removed 2 bases at V and 4 bases at J, with 14 bases between. The CDR3 has 15 amino acids. Looked up from germline, CDR1 is MNHNY and CDR2 is SVGAGI (reference sequence). The CDR3 reads CASSYPRLGSYGYTF. CDR3 bases: TGTGCCAGCAGTTACCCCAGGCTAGGGAGCTATGGCTACACCTTC.

This clone was observed a few times. The CDR3 reads CASSPEAVGETQYF. The CDR3 bases are TGTGCCAGCTCACCCGAAGCGGTTGGAGAGACCCAGTACTTC. The rearrangement uses TRBV18 and TRBJ2-5; D is perhaps TRBD2 (5 bases). In germline, CDR1 is KGHSH, CDR2 LQKENI. V was shortened by 3 bases and J by 4 bases, with 12 bases between the two germline ends. The CDR3 has 14 amino acids. Variable domain in full (rest from reference TRBV18 and TRBJ2-5): NAGVMQNPRHLVRRRGQEARLRCSPMKGHSHVYWYRQLPEEGLKFMVYLQKENIIDESGMPKERFSAEFPKEGPSILRIQQVVRGDSAAYFCASSPEAVGETQYFGPGTRLLVL.

The V gene is TRBV6-1, the J gene TRBJ1-5; unclear D gene. This CDR3 has 12 amino acids. Trimming stripped 7 bases from V and 4 bases from J, with 8 bases between. CDR1 MNHNS and CDR2 SASEGT come from the germline V gene. The CDR3 DNA follows: TGTGCCAGCACTAACCCAAATCAGCCCCAGCATTTT. Its translation is CASTNPNQPQHF.